The TCR beta chain described here comes from a study of PD-1 and CTLA-4 blockade in melanoma. Sequencing was performed with immunoSEQ multiplex PCR; in TCRdb, only in-frame clones are kept and a portion is missing. The table lists about 28,000 clones, around 93% of them singletons. This clone was detected only once. This CDR3 is built from 14 residues. Germline V gives CDR1 SGHRS, CDR2 YFSETQ. Trimming stripped 1 base from V and 1 base from J, with 8 bases between. The receptor was isolated from a human donor with melanoma. This chain uses TRBV5-1 with TRBJ2-5; D is perhaps TRBD1 (5 bases). This sample comprised CD8+ T cells from peripheral blood, obtained from a patient given anti-PD-1 treatment. In nucleotides, the CDR3 is TGCGCCAGCAGCTTGAGACAGCCCCAAGAGACCCAGTACTTC. Protein: CASSLRQPQETQYF. Combining the CDR3 with reference TRBV5-1 and TRBJ2-5 gives the whole variable domain KAGVTQTPRYLIKTRGQQVTLSCSPISGHRSVSWYQQTPGQGLQFLFEYFSETQRNKGNFPGRFSGRQFSNSRSEMNVSTLELGDSALYLCASSLRQPQETQYFGPGTRLLVL.